Here is one TCR beta chain with its context. The antigen remains unidentified. In the original processing: Junction-only sequences without quality scores were provided by ImmunoSEQ, so filtering was different. The protocol was immunoSEQ multiplex PCR, while the TCRdb copy is restricted to in-frame clones and leaves out a portion. V and J calls and clone size come straight from that table; D and trimming were deduced from the DNA. Counted here are millions of clones, roughly 94% occurring once; the ten biggest clones make up 0.1% to 0.15%. The source of the sample is a study of shared clonotypes between healthy human individuals. Whole-study findings and limits: Naive subsets, compared against memory subsets, generally had larger estimated richness values. Around 5.3% of naive CD4 clonotypes were shared across a handful of donors.

V lost 2 bases and J lost 1, with 12 bases in between. The CDR3 totals 15 residues. The germline gives CDR1 KGHSH, CDR2 LQKENI. The chain links TRBV18 to TRBJ2-7; TRBD2 is a possible D gene (7 bases). Specimen: naive CD4+ T cells sorted from blood. Subset reported: CD45RA+ positively selected. The TCR comes from a man aged 18 to 30 in good health. As DNA, the CDR3 is TGTGCCAGCTCACCAATTGGGGGGGCGTCCTACGAGCAGTACTTC. This sequence encodes CASSPIGGASYEQYF.